Listed below are T cell receptor beta chains from one sample, sequenced in a study of blood T cell repertoires in COVID-19. Assay used: immunoSEQ multiplex PCR; TCRdb lists only in-frame clones, some missing. The table shows some 240,000 clones, with roughly 84% occurring only once. The sequenced material came from peripheral blood. Every receptor here comes from a woman aged 35 to 49 who had recovered from COVID-19. Each CDR3 is given with its conserved first and last residue.

>TRBJ1-2|12|TRBV7-2
CASSLMAGRYTF
>TRBJ2-3|15|TRBV28
CASSVGGPRTDTQYF
>TRBJ1-5|13|TRBV30
CAWSSTENQPQHF
>TRBJ1-2|11|TRBV20-1
CSAGGSYGYTF
>TRBJ2-1|13|TRBV2
CASKDREVNEQFF
>TRBJ1-1|13|TRBV6-5
CASRNRANTEAFF
>TRBJ1-2|17|TRBV5-4
CASSTGTEITTNYGYTF
>TRBJ2-7|11|TRBV28
CASSLRYEQYF
>TRBJ2-1|12|TRBV7-6
CASSLEGREQFF
>TRBJ2-7|12|TRBV28
CASSSRFSEQYF
>TRBJ2-2|15|TRBV20-1
CSASSGLSNTGELFF
>TRBJ1-5|14|TRBV2
CASRVGGRNQPQHF
>TRBJ1-2|14|TRBV28
CASSLVRANYGYTF
>TRBJ2-7|14|TRBV30
CAWRASGGKNEQYF
>TRBJ2-6|16|TRBV9
CASSEQSSSGANVLTF
>TRBJ1-2|14|TRBV25-1
CASSDFRDSQGYTF
>TRBJ2-2|17|TRBV4-2
CASSRGKEGPNTGELFF
>TRBJ2-2|14|TRBV24-1
CATSDLSGSGELFF
>TRBJ1-2|17|TRBV24-1
CATSDTRQGPTGYGYTF
>TRBJ1-3|15|TRBV5-1
CASSFGTGAGNTIYF
>TRBJ2-6|16|TRBV2
CATLDRESTGANVLTF
>TRBJ1-4|15|TRBV11-2
CASSALVGHPEKLFF
>TRBJ2-7|15|TRBV4-2
CASSQGASGTYEQYF
>TRBJ2-7|16|TRBV7-9
CASSSNSGQGANEQYF
>TRBJ1-5|15|TRBV28
CASSFRAILNQPQHF
>TRBJ2-7|15|TRBV3-1/TRBV3-2
CASSPRPESTYEQYF
>TRBJ2-5|15|TRBV19
CASSMGGLGVETQYF
>TRBJ1-3|15|TRBV29-1
CSVEDLGSSGNTIYF
>TRBJ1-4|13|TRBV6-5
CASSYSVNEKLFF
>TRBJ1-5|12|TRBV7-2
CATGYGNQPQHF
>TRBJ2-3|14|TRBV5-6
CASSLRGSTDTQYF
>TRBJ1-5|15|TRBV4-1
CASSPRGYSNQPQHF
>TRBJ1-6|14|TRBV27
CASRYGTANSPLHF
>TRBJ1-1|12|TRBV27
CASSDLRTEAFF
>TRBJ2-7|15|TRBV4-2
CASSQDRGGGYEQYF
>TRBJ2-7|14|TRBV10-3
CAISEGQVASEQYF
>TRBJ1-5|15|TRBV5-1
CASSLGEVSNQPQHF
>TRBJ1-6|15|TRBV7-9
CASSLEHRRDSPLHF
>TRBJ2-7|14|TRBV7-9
CASARGTSGYEQYF
>TRBJ2-7|13|TRBV19
CASSMGLGYEQYF
>TRBJ2-3|19|TRBV5-1
CASSPAASGGSSITDTQYF
>TRBJ2-2|15|TRBV7-2
CASSLVLYPPGELFF
>TRBJ1-1|15|TRBV10-3
CAISERQGSVTEAFF
>TRBJ2-5|14|TRBV11-3
CASSLFGPRETQYF
>TRBJ2-7|14|TRBV5-1
CASSLEGQGDVQYF
>TRBJ2-7|16|TRBV19
CASSMSSAGGPIEQYF
>TRBJ2-3|12|TRBV5-6
CASRAPGDTQYF
>TRBJ1-2|13|TRBV5-4
CASRLRGNYGYTF
>TRBJ1-4|16|TRBV4-1
CASSLSPGQLNEKLFF
>TRBJ2-2|15|TRBV6-5
CASSLIAGDTGELFF
>TRBJ1-1|14|TRBV2
CASSEERGGTEAFF
>TRBJ1-2|13|TRBV7-9
CASSFEQGSGYTF
>TRBJ2-1|12|TRBV28
CASSLPGLEQFF
>TRBJ1-2|14|TRBV2
CASTQGRDNYGYTF
>TRBJ1-2|12|TRBV28
CASSPQGYGYTF
>TRBJ2-4|12|TRBV6-5
CASSSTGSIQYF
>TRBJ2-2|17|TRBV9
CASSVGLSGSRGGELFF
>TRBJ2-5|15|TRBV19
CASSFLTGGRETQYF
>TRBJ1-4|18|TRBV4-1
CASSQAPFRDRGNEKLFF
>TRBJ2-7|16|TRBV5-5
CASSSTGGSGSYEQYF